The source of this TCR beta chain is a study of graft-versus-host responses after intestinal transplantation. Study information: Multivisceral, liver-intestinal, or isolated intestinal grafts went to recipients. The recipients all started with anti-thymocyte globulin induction and then took tacrolimus and steroids for about three years. Study-wide results and limits: Allografts of patients with graft-donor T cell macrochimerism showed high graft-versus-host to host-versus-graft clone ratios. In recipient marrow, GvH clones were found, and some appeared first in ileum or blood.

About this clone itself: Its antigen is undetermined.

Here immunoSEQ multiplex PCR was the method, and the copy in TCRdb shows in-frame clones only, minus some. The table records tens of thousands of clones, about 95% of them present only once. The CDR3 runs 17 residues. V lost 3 bases to trimming and J lost 5 bases; unmatched junction nucleotides: 12. The V gene's germline CDR1 is SGHNT and CDR2 YYREEE (reference sequence). The chain combines TRBV5-4 with TRBJ2-3; 10 positions match TRBD1. The sequence was obtained from a human donor who was the organ donor for an intestinal transplant. The source was unstimulated CD4+ T cells sorted from spleen or lymph node cells, collected before transplant. The CDR3 nucleotides read TGTGCCAGCAGCTATGGGGGACAGGGGTCGTTTGGAGATACGCAGTATTTT. The encoded protein is CASSYGGQGSFGDTQYF.